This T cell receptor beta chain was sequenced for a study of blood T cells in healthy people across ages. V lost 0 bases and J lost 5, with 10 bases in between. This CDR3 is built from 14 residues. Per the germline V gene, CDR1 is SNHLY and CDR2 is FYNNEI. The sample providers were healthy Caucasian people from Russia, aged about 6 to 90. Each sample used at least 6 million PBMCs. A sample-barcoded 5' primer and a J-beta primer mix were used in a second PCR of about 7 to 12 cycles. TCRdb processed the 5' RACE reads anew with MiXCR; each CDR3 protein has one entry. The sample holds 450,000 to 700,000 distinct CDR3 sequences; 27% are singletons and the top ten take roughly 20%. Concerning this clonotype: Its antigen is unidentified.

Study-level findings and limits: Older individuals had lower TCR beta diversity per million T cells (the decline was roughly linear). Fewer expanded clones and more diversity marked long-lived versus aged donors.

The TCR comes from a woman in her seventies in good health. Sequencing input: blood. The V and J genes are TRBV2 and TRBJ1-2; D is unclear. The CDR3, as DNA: TGTGCCAGCAGTGAAGCAGGCGGGAGGTATGGCTACACCTTC. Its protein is CASSEAGGRYGYTF.